This note documents a single TCR beta chain sequence. Its antigen is not known. These data come from a study of monozygotic twins with inflammatory bowel disease. Overall study results and limits: Repertoire similarity did not differ between concordant and discordant twins, possibly owing to limited power.

From germline, CDR1 is KGHSH and CDR2 LQKENI. This CDR3 spans 15 amino acids. Researchers ran eight separate cDNA reactions for each sample. Two rounds of nested PCR, of approximately 16 and 10 cycles, were run on TCRalpha and TCRbeta cDNA. TCRdb reanalyzed the 5' RACE reads and collapses them to one entry per CDR3 protein, without DNA. The table for this sample gives about 210,000 distinct CDR3 sequences. The sequenced material came from blood. The TCR originated in a human donor with ulcerative colitis or Crohn's disease, or a healthy co-twin of an affected twin (not recorded which). This chain uses TRBV18 with TRBJ1-2; the D call of TRBD1 rests on TCRdb alone, since no DNA is present to check it. CDR3 sequence reads: CASSTTGESNYGYTF. Combining the CDR3 with reference TRBV18 and TRBJ1-2 gives the whole variable domain NAGVMQNPRHLVRRRGQEARLRCSPMKGHSHVYWYRQLPEEGLKFMVYLQKENIIDESGMPKERFSAEFPKEGPSILRIQQVVRGDSAAYFCASSTTGESNYGYTFGSGTRLTVV.